Described below is a single T cell receptor (beta chain) sequence and its context. At one end, the junction sequence differs from germline, possibly due to a read error. Starting material for RNA and DNA co-extraction consisted of roughly 19-30 mg of unsorted bulk tissue. The CDR3 contains 18 residues. Germline CDR1 MNHEY, CDR2 SVGEGT. These data come from a study of tumor-infiltrating lymphocytes in primary liver carcinoma. The researchers produced TCR beta cDNA from 500 to 550 ng total RNA with a constant-region primer. Investigators got TCR beta libraries out of three nested multiplex PCR rounds, done with slightly modified ARM-PCR. Two initial PCR rounds of around 10 cycles each paired TRBV1-TRBV30 forward primers with a C-beta reverse primer. One entry per CDR3 protein, called by TCRdb with MiXCR from the multiplex PCR reads. The repertoire holds around 25,000 distinct CDR3 sequences, approximately 77% seen once, with 25% to 35% in the top ten.

The receptor's source is a woman aged 25 to 39 with primary liver carcinoma and hepatitis B virus infection. This chain connects TRBV6-2 or TRBV6-3 to TRBJ1-5, with 9 bases lining up with TRBD1. The sample was liver tumor tissue from sampling region 5. The sample's subset: tumor region T5, tumor centre. This chain's CDR3 is CASSYSGQGNPDNQLQHF. CDR3 DNA: TGTGCCAGTAGTTACTCAGGACAGGGGAATCCGGACAATCAGCTCCAGCATTTT.